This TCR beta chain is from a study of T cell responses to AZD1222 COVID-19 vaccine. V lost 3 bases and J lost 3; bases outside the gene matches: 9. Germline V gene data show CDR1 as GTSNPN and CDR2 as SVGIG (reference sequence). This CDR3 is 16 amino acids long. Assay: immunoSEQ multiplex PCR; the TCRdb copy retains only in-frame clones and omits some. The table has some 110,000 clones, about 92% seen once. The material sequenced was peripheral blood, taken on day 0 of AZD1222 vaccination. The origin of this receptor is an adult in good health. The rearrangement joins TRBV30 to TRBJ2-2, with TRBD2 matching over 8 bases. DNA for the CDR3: TGTGCCTGGAGACGTCTAGCGGGCGGAGACACCGGGGAGCTGTTTTTT. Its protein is CAWRRLAGGDTGELFF.